This T cell receptor (beta chain) was found in a study of cytomegalovirus exposure and HLA in healthy donors. A word on this clone: Antigen unknown.

Study results and caveats: Donors were assumed by presence/absence analyses to have roughly uniform sequencing depth.

Vbeta (60) and Jbeta (13) primers were used in the PCR. The assay was immunoSEQ multiplex PCR, and TCRdb's table has in-frame clones only and misses some. The profile shows 100,000 to 150,000 clones, just over 70% of them singletons. CDR1 and CDR2 (germline): SQVTM, ANQGSEA. The CDR3 has 15 residues. The V end was cut by 0 bases, the J end by 0 bases, with 9 bases between. The sample was PBMCs. This receptor was obtained from a woman aged 60-75 years in good health and CMV-seropositive. V is TRBV29-1 and J is TRBJ2-1, with D hard to call. The CDR3 DNA is TGCAGCGTTGAAGATACGGGTCTCTCCTACAATGAGCAGTTCTTC. It codes for CSVEDTGLSYNEQFF.